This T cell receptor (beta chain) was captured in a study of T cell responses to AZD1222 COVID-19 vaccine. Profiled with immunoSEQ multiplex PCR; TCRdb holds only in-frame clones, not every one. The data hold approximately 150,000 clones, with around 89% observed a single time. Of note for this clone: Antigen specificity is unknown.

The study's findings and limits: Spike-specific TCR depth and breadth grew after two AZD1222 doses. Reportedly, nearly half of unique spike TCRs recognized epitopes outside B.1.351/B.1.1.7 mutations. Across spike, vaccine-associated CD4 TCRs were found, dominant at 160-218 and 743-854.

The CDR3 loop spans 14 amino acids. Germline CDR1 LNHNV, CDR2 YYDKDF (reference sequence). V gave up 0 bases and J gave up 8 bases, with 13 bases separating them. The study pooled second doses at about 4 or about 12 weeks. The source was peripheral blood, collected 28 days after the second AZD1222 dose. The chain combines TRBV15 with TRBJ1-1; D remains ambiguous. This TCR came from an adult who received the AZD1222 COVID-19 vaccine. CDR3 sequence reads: CATSRDYRGREAFF. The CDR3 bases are TGTGCCACCAGCAGAGATTATCGGGGTAGGGAAGCTTTCTTT.